The TCR beta chain described here comes from a study of memory CD8 T cells in hepatitis C reinfection (TCRdb year 2017). Broadly, across the study: Among the donors, three cleared two back-to-back HCV infections on their own, whereas two got rid of a primary infection but ended up chronically infected after reinfection. A case counted as HCV reinfection when an HCV RNA test came back positive after two negative tests taken at least 60 days apart. In about 5 donors, the study followed the TCR beta repertoire of virus-specific CD8 T cells over time through an HCV reinfection episode. A few reinfection cases with stored pre-reinfection samples were identified between the late 2000s and the early 2010s. In the reinfection study, participants who had previously resolved an HCV infection were followed up every 3 months. Samples from before reinfection were taken anywhere from 55 to 20 weeks prior to reinfection being detected. What the study reported, not specific to this receptor: Because only four or five donors were included, definitive conclusions about public clonotypes linked to secondary clearance were beyond the reach of the study.

The CDR3 measures 16 amino acids from cysteine to phenylalanine. CDR3 DNA is the only sequence kept; it has 48 bases, read in frame from the first base. Germline trimming amounts to 2 bases on V and 0 bases on J, with 1 as the count of junction bases outside the gene matches. From a lookup of the germline V gene, CDR1 and CDR2 are MNHNS and SASEGT. The time point label on this specimen signifies: pre-reinfection, 55 to 20 weeks before reinfection detection. Sorted cells were sequenced directly ex vivo, without in vitro expansion prior to TCR sequencing. The donors were people who inject drugs and were enrolled in Canada's Montreal Acute Hepatitis C Cohort Study (HEPCO). As controls, total naive CD8 T cells were sorted as viable CD3+ CD8+ CD45RO- cells from a couple of donors at all three reinfection time points. Before sorting, cryopreserved peripheral blood mononuclear cells were thawed, and CD8 T cells were purified from the thawed cells. CD8 T cells were enriched by negative selection with the MACS CD8+ T cell Isolation Kit. Cells were sorted on a BD FACSAria II sorter using FACSDiva software, and FlowJo was used for data analysis.

With regard to this clone: Its antigen is still unknown. No quality values exist for individual bases; no much larger clone is one base distant.

Library generation was performed with the immunoSEQ multiplex PCR assay. Genomic DNA was extracted from sorted cells, and the TCR beta V, D and J regions were sequenced by Adaptive Biotechnologies' automated high-throughput method. A two-step, bias-controlled multiplex PCR was used to amplify CDR3 regions. An Illumina instrument was used to sequence the amplified TCR beta libraries. The paper's processing steps were these. Demultiplexed reads were processed to lower amplification and sequencing bias, and the IMGT database was used to assign CDR3 sequences to gene families. ImmunoSEQ software version 2.0 was used to analyze the repertoire data. Out-of-frame sequences and sequences containing stop codons in the CDR3 were removed from the clonotype lists. Clonotypes below 0.01% frequency were excluded because they corresponded to less than one cell. Richness was calculated by dividing observed richness by input cell number, and evenness was calculated by dividing Shannon entropy by log observed richness. Repertoire diversity and the similarity between time points were measured using Simpson diversity and Morisita-Horn overlap indices. Clonotypes were sorted into dominant (>1%), sub-dominant (0.5-0.99%), low abundance (0.1-0.49%) or lowest abundance (<0.1%) groups. The germline index was obtained by subtracting total nucleotide additions from total CDR3 length and then dividing the result by total CDR3 length. As stored in TCRdb, this immuneACCESS dataset retains in-frame rearrangements with V and J assigned. A fraction of the clones does not appear; measured against another copy, unresolved V genes explain less than half of the discrepancy, and the remainder lacks a known reason. Clone size and the V and J calls come from that table; the DNA yielded D and trimming. The sample table contains about 50,000 clones; only one count was recorded for 89% of them. More than 0.8% of the sample is in the top ten clones.

In this chain, TRBV6-1 is recombined with TRBJ2-3, with 11 bases matching TRBD2. The sequence was collected from a man aged 18 to 29 with hepatitis C virus infection. The sequenced material came from naive CD8+ T cells sorted from blood. Reading the label with the study, this specimen's cell subset or site is: total naive CD8+CD45RO- T cells. The DNA sequence is given as TGTGCCAGCAGTGAACTAGCGGGAGGCAGCACAGATACGCAGTATTTT. This gives the protein CASSELAGGSTDTQYF.